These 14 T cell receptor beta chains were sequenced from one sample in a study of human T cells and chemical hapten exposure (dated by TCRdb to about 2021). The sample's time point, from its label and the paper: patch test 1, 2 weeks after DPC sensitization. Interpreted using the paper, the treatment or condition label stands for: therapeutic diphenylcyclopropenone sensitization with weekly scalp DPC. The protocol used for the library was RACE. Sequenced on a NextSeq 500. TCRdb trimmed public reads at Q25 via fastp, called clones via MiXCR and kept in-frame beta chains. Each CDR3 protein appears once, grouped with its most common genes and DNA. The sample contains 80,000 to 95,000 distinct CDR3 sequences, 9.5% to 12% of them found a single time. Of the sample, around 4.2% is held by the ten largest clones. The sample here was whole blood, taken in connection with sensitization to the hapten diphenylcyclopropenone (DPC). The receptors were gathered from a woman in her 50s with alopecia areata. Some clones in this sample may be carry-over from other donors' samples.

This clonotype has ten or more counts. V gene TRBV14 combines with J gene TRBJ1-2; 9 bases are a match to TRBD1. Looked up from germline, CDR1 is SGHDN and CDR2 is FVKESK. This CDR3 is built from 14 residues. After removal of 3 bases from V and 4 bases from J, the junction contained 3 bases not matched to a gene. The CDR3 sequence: CASSHGQGPYGYTF. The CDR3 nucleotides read TGTGCCAGCAGCCACGGACAGGGGCCCTATGGCTACACCTTC.

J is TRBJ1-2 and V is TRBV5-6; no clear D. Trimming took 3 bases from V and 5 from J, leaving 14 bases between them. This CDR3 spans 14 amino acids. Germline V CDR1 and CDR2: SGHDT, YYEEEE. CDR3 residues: CASSSAGRTYGYTF. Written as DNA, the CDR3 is TGTGCCAGCAGCTCAGCTGGGCGAACGTATGGCTACACCTTC.

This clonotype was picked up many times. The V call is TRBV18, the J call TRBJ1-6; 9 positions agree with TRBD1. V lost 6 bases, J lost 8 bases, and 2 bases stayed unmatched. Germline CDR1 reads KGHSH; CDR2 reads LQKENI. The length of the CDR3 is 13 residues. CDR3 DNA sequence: TGTGCCAGCTCCGGGACAGGGCATTCACCCCTCCACTTT. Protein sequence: CASSGTGHSPLHF.

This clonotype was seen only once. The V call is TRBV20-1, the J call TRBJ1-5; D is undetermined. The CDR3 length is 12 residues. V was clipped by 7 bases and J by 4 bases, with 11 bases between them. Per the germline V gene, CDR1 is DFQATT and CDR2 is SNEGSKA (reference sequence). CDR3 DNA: TGCAGTGGCCAAGGTCGTAATCAGCCCCAGCATTTT. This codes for CSGQGRNQPQHF.

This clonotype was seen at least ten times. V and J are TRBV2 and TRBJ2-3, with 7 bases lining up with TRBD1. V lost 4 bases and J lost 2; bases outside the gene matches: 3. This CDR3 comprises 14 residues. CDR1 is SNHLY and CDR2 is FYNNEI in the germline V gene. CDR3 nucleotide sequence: TGTGCCAGCAGTGCAGACAGGGTCACAGATACGCAGTATTTT. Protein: CASSADRVTDTQYF.

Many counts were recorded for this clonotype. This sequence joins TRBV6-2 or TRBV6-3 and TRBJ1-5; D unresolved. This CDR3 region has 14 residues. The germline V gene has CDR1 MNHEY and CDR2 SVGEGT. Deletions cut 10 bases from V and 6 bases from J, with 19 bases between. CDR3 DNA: TGTGCCACCTCAGGTAGTGGGAGAACTCAGCCCCAGCATTTT. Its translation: CATSGSGRTQPQHF.

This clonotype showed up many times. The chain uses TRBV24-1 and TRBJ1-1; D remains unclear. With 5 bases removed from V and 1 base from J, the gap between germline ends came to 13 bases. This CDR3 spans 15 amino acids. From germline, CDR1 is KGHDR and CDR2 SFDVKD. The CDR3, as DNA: TGTGCCACCAGTGCTCCCTCAGTCGGGAACACTGAAGCTTTCTTT. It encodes CATSAPSVGNTEAFF.

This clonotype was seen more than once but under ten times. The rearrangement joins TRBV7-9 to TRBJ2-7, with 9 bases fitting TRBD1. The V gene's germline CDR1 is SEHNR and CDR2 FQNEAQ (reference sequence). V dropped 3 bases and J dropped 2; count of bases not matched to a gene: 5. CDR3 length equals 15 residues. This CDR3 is CASSLGTGRTYEQYF. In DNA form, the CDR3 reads TGTGCCAGCAGCTTGGGGACAGGGAGAACCTACGAGCAGTACTTC.

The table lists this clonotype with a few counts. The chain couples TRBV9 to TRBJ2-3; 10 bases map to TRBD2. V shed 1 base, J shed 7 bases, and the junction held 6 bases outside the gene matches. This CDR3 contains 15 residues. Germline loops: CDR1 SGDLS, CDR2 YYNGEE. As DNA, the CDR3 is TGTGCCAGCAGCGTATCGGTAGCGGGAGGTAATACGCAGTATTTT. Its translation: CASSVSVAGGNTQYF.

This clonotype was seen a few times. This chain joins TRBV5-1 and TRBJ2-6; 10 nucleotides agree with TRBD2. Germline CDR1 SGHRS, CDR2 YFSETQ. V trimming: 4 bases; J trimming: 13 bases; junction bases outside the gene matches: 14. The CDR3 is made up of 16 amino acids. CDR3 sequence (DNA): TGCGCCAGCAGCCAGGGAGGTACTAGCGGGATGTGGGTCCTGACTTTC. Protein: CASSQGGTSGMWVLTF.

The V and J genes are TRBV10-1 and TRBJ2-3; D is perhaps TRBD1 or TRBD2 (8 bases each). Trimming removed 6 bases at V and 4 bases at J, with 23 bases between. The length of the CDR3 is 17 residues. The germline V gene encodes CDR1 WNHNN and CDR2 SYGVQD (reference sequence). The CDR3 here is CASSDDRGLVNPDTQYF. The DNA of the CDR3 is TGCGCCAGCAGCGATGACAGGGGACTAGTAAACCCAGATACGCAGTATTTT.

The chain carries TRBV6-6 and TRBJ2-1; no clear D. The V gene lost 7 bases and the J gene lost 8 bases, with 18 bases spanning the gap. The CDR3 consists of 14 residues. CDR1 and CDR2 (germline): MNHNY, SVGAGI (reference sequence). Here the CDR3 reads CASMDEVFRHEQFF. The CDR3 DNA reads TGTGCCAGCATGGACGAGGTATTCCGGCATGAGCAGTTCTTC.

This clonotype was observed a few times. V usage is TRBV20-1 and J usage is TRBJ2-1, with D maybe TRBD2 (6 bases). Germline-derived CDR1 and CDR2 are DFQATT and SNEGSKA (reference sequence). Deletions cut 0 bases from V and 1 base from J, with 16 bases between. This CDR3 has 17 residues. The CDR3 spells CSARDIIELASYNEQFF. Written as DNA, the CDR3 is TGCAGTGCTAGAGATATTATTGAGCTAGCGTCCTACAATGAGCAGTTCTTC.

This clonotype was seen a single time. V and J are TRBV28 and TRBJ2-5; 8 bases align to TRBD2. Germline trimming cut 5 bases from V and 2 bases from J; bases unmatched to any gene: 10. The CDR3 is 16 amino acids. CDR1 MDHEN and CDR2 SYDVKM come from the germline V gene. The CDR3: CASSVQTGLVQETQYF. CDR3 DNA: TGTGCCAGCAGTGTACAGACGGGACTAGTGCAAGAGACCCAGTACTTC.